The clone carrying this T cell receptor beta chain occurred a few times. What it binds is not known. V was pared by 8 bases and J by 6 bases, with 11 bases between. The CDR3 spans 11 residues. Germline CDR1 reads MNHNY; CDR2 reads SVGAGI (reference sequence). The data belong to a study of CD8 T cells in ankylosing spondylitis. Study observations and caveats: Disease-associated clonotypes exhibited CD8+ identity and were relatively infrequent in peripheral blood. Significantly higher representation of disease-linked clones was reported for matched ankylosing spondylitis synovial fluid. What seemed typical of ankylosing spondylitis blood was a TCR beta motif built from eight highly homologous variants. Previously reported in reactive arthritis synovial fluid and blood were some of the motif variants.

Each TCR beta library was made by quantitative 5'-RACE that incorporated molecular barcodes. Via MiXCR, TCRdb re-called the 5' RACE reads, giving one row per CDR3 protein. The sample carries about 90,000 distinct CDR3 sequences, around 8.3% recorded once. This clonotype was sampled from a male donor with ankylosing spondylitis. The specimen sequenced was blood, either unsorted or a sorted T cell fraction (not recorded which). This sequence joins TRBV6-6 and TRBJ2-7, with D tentatively TRBD1 or TRBD2 (5 bases each). The CDR3 sequence is CASAEGLEQYV. The CDR3, as DNA: TGTGCCAGCGCAGAGGGGCTCGAGCAGTACGTC.